The T cell receptor (beta chain) under discussion was sequenced for a study of blood T cell repertoires in COVID-19. Clones were read by immunoSEQ multiplex PCR, and TCRdb kept only the in-frame ones, dropping some. The sample yields tens of thousands of clones, 82% seen once. CDR1 is SGHKS and CDR2 is YYEKEE in the germline V gene (reference sequence). This CDR3 has 11 residues. V was cut by 3 bases and J by 5 bases, with 5 bases left in between. The J gene is TRBJ1-2, the V gene TRBV5-5; D unclear. The origin of this receptor is a human donor in a cohort sampled during active COVID-19. The sample comprised peripheral blood. The CDR3 DNA follows: TGTGCCAGCAGCTCCGAGTATGGCTACACCTTC. Protein sequence: CASSSEYGYTF.